The 10 T cell receptor beta chains below come from one sample, sequenced in a study of blood T cell repertoires in COVID-19. TCRdb's table, derived via immunoSEQ multiplex PCR, lists solely in-frame clones and lacks some. The repertoire holds approximately 200,000 clones, more than 85% seen once, with roughly 2.9% in the top ten. The sequencing input was peripheral blood. The receptors originated from a woman in her thirties with active or convalescent COVID-19.

The chain has TRBV18 and TRBJ1-2; 9 positions agree with TRBD1. Losses at the gene ends were 3 bases for V and 4 bases for J; bases not matched to a gene: 15. The V gene's germline CDR1 is KGHSH and CDR2 LQKENI. CDR3 length: 18 amino acids. The chain's CDR3 is CASSPSKTSQGALYGYTF. Written as DNA, the CDR3 is TGTGCCAGCTCACCCTCAAAAACCTCACAGGGGGCTCTCTATGGCTACACCTTC.

On this clone itself: The junction does not match germline at one end; this may be a read error. This chain uses TRBV7-7 with TRBJ1-1, with a weak D call TRBD1 (5 bases). CDR3 length equals 17 residues. Germline CDR1 and CDR2: SSHAT and FNYEAQ (reference sequence). The CDR3 sequence is CASSLLQVGGTNTEAFF. The CDR3 DNA follows: TGTGCTAGCAGCTTACTCCAGGTGGGGGGAACGAACACTGAAGCTTTCTTT.

This clone was found once. The chain combines TRBV24-1 with TRBJ1-6, with D uncertain. Germline V gene data show CDR1 as KGHDR and CDR2 as SFDVKD. Trimming took off 4 bases at V and 5 bases at J, with 8 bases between the two ends. CDR3 length equals 14 residues. The CDR3 DNA follows: TGTGCCACCAGTGAGGGCAGTGATAATTCACCCCTCCACTTT. Protein sequence: CATSEGSDNSPLHF.

This chain uses TRBV28 with TRBJ1-5; 10 bases match TRBD1. The CDR3 runs to 16 residues. V lost 6 bases and J lost 0; bases outside the gene matches: 5. Germline CDR1 MDHEN, CDR2 SYDVKM. The CDR3 region is CASRGQGSYSNQPQHF. As DNA, the CDR3 is TGTGCCAGCAGGGGACAGGGGAGTTATAGCAATCAGCCCCAGCATTTT.

The V gene is TRBV5-1, the J gene TRBJ2-5; TRBD2 might be the D (6 bases). This CDR3 comprises 14 residues. The ends were cut back, 0 bases at V and 2 bases at J, with 8 bases in the middle. Per the germline V gene, CDR1 is SGHRS and CDR2 is YFSETQ. CDR3 amino acids: CASSLERVQETQYF. The CDR3 DNA follows: TGCGCCAGCAGCTTGGAGCGGGTGCAAGAGACCCAGTACTTC.

The V call is TRBV6-1, the J call TRBJ2-5, with TRBD1 identical over 7 bases. J lost 1 base, V lost 2 bases, and 7 bases had no gene match. CDR1 and CDR2 (germline): MNHNS, SASEGT. This CDR3 has 16 amino acids. CDR3 loop: CASSERGPPAQETQYF. For the CDR3, the DNA is TGTGCCAGCAGTGAAAGGGGGCCGCCGGCCCAAGAGACCCAGTACTTC.

The CDR3 bases are TGTGCCAGCAGCGTAGATGCCGGGAGAGACGAGCAGTACTTC. It specifies CASSVDAGRDEQYF. The J gene is TRBJ2-7, the V gene TRBV9; possible D gene TRBD2, 6 bases. Trimming took 0 bases from V and 5 from J, leaving 12 bases between them. CDR1 is SGDLS, CDR2 YYNGEE, per germline. The CDR3 is 14 amino acids.

The chain carries TRBV6-5 and TRBJ1-1, with D uncertain. The CDR3 length is 11 residues. The ends were cut back, 8 bases at V and 11 bases at J, with 15 bases in the middle. Germline V gene data show CDR1 as MNHEY and CDR2 as SVGAGI. Written as DNA, the CDR3 is TGTGCCAGCTGCCTTGGTGGGGAGGCTTTCTTT. Translated: CASCLGGEAFF.

The chain employs TRBV20-1 and TRBJ2-3; a possible D gene is TRBD1 (6 bases). The CDR3 extends over 19 amino acids. Germline CDR1 reads DFQATT; CDR2 reads SNEGSKA (reference sequence). V dropped 6 bases and J dropped 3 bases, with 31 bases sitting between them. The CDR3 coding sequence is TGCAGTGCCAGTTTCGGGCAGGGGCGATCCACCAAACTAACAGATACGCAGTATTTT. This gives the protein CSASFGQGRSTKLTDTQYF.

In DNA, the CDR3 is TGTGCCAGCTCACCACGAGAAGATTCGGGGCAGTACTTC. Its protein product is CASSPREDSGQYF. This chain uses TRBV18 with TRBJ2-7; D remains ambiguous. V was cut by 1 base and J by 9 bases, with 13 bases left in between. Germline V gene sequence: CDR1 KGHSH, CDR2 LQKENI. The CDR3 covers 13 residues. Full variable domain (remainder filled in from reference TRBV18 and TRBJ2-7): NAGVMQNPRHLVRRRGQEARLRCSPMKGHSHVYWYRQLPEEGLKFMVYLQKENIIDESGMPKERFSAEFPKEGPSILRIQQVVRGDSAAYFCASSPREDSGQYFGPGTRLTVT.